Listed below are T cell receptor beta chains from one sample, sequenced in a study of OX40 agonist ivuxolimab in advanced cancers. Clones were sequenced by immunoSEQ multiplex PCR, and TCRdb holds only the in-frame ones, with some missing. The profile shows over 40,000 clones, approximately 91% of them singletons. The source material was CD4+ or CD8+ T cells sorted from blood, sampled in a trial of the OX40 agonist ivuxolimab. The receptors come from an adult with an advanced solid tumor such as melanoma, head and neck, liver or kidney cancer. Both conserved end residues are part of each CDR3. The D gene is left open where the match is weak. The listing skips clone size in some rows; elsewhere it reads once, few, many or a size class.

v_call,d_call,j_call,clone_size,cdr3_nt,cdr3_aa
TRBV7-9,.,TRBJ2-6,.,TGTGCCAGCAGCTTAGCAGGGGTCGGGGCCAACGTCCTGACTTTC,CASSLAGVGANVLTF
TRBV6-5,.,TRBJ2-3,.,TGTGCCAGCAGCTCGATAGCGAGGCAGTATTTT,CASSSIARQYF
TRBV27,TRBD2,TRBJ2-2,.,TGTGCCAGCAGTTTATTTATAGGGGCTAGCGGGGGGTCCGGGGAGCTGTTTTTT,CASSLFIGASGGSGELFF
TRBV5-4,.,TRBJ2-1,once,TGTGCCAGCAGCTTGGAGGGCGGGGTGGGCAATGAGCAGTTCTTC,CASSLEGGVGNEQFF
TRBV19,.,TRBJ2-7,.,TGTGCCAGTAGTGAAATCATAAACTACGAGCAGTACTTC,CASSEIINYEQYF
TRBV19,.,TRBJ1-2,.,TGTGCCGAGGGAAGGTTTGCAGATCCCAACTATGGCTACACCTTC,CAEGRFADPNYGYTF
TRBV28,.,TRBJ1-2,.,TGTGCCAGCAGTTCCAGTCCTTTCTCTACCTATGGCTACACCTTC,CASSSSPFSTYGYTF
TRBV6-1,.,TRBJ1-5,.,TGTGCCAGCAGTGAATCCAGGGCGGTTCAGCCCCAGCATTTT,CASSESRAVQPQHF
TRBV6-5,.,TRBJ1-5,.,TGTGCCAGCAAGGGGAATAGCAATCAGCCCCAGCATTTT,CASKGNSNQPQHF
TRBV5-8,TRBD2,TRBJ2-5,.,TGTGCCAGCAGCTACGGACTAGCGGGGGAGACCCAGTACTTC,CASSYGLAGETQYF
TRBV19,.,TRBJ1-1,few,TGTGCCAGTAGTATGAACACTGAAGCTTTCTTT,CASSMNTEAFF
TRBV27,.,TRBJ2-1,.,TGTGCCAGCAGTTTAACGGTGGGGGGCGCGGTAAAGTTCTTC,CASSLTVGGAVKFF
TRBV4-1,.,TRBJ2-2,.,TGCGCCAGCAGCCAAGAGGCGACCATCGGCGGGGAGCTGTTTTTT,CASSQEATIGGELFF
TRBV18,.,TRBJ2-2,.,TGTGCCAGCTCCCCCCTGGGGAGCTCTAACACCGGGGAGCTGTTTTTT,CASSPLGSSNTGELFF
TRBV7-2,TRBD1,TRBJ2-7,.,TGTGCCAGCAGCTTACTCACAGGGGCCTCCTACGAGCAGTACTTC,CASSLLTGASYEQYF
TRBV9,TRBD1,TRBJ2-5,.,TGTGCCAGCAGCCCCCGGACAGGGGACAAGGGGACCCAGTACTTC,CASSPRTGDKGTQYF
TRBV6-5,.,TRBJ2-3,.,TGTGCCAGCAGTTCGCAGGGCACAGATACGCAGTATTTT,CASSSQGTDTQYF
TRBV6-1,.,TRBJ1-4,.,TGTGCCAGCAAACCGGAGGTTCTTAATGAAAAACTGTTTTTT,CASKPEVLNEKLFF
TRBV7-2,TRBD1,TRBJ2-2,.,TGTGCCAGCAGCATCCCCCTATGGGACAGCTCGAACACCGGGGAGCTGTTTTTT,CASSIPLWDSSNTGELFF
TRBV5-1,.,TRBJ2-3,.,TGCGCCAGCAGTTCCGGGACGGCCACAGATACGCAGTATTTT,CASSSGTATDTQYF
TRBV10-3,TRBD2,TRBJ2-1,.,TGTGCCATCAGTGAAGGTGGGAGGGCCGTGAATGAGCAGTTCTTC,CAISEGGRAVNEQFF
TRBV28,TRBD2,TRBJ2-1,.,TGTGCCAGCAGTCAACCGCTAGCGGGAGGCTCCTACAATGAGCAGTTCTTC,CASSQPLAGGSYNEQFF
TRBV27,.,TRBJ1-4,.,TGTGCCAGCAGTTCGGATTACTCGGGACTGCAAAATGAAAAACTGTTTTTT,CASSSDYSGLQNEKLFF
TRBV6-5,TRBD2,TRBJ2-7,.,TGTGCCAGCAGCGGGACTAGCGCCGCCTACGAGCAGTACTTC,CASSGTSAAYEQYF
TRBV15,TRBD2,TRBJ2-3,.,TGTGCCACCAGCGGGCGACTAGCGGGGGGTTGGACAGATACGCAGTATTTT,CATSGRLAGGWTDTQYF
TRBV19,.,TRBJ1-2,.,TGTGCCAGTAGAAAGGGAAACGTACAGGGAGCCCACTATGGCTACACCTTC,CASRKGNVQGAHYGYTF
TRBV16,.,TRBJ2-6,.,TGTGCCAGCAGCCTGGGCTCCGGGGCCAACGTCCTGACTTTC,CASSLGSGANVLTF
TRBV6-5,TRBD1,TRBJ2-3,once,TGTGCCAGCAGTTACAGGCAGGGGGCAGATACGCAGTATTTT,CASSYRQGADTQYF
TRBV7-6,TRBD2,TRBJ2-3,.,TGTGCCAGCAGCTTAGATGAACTAGCGGGTGTGGCAGATACGCAGTATTTT,CASSLDELAGVADTQYF
TRBV18,.,TRBJ2-3,.,TGTGCCAGCTCACCAGACGGGACTAGCACAGATACGCAGTATTTT,CASSPDGTSTDTQYF
TRBV29-1,TRBD2,TRBJ2-1,.,TGCAGCGGGGACGGGACTAGCGTTGTCAATGAGCAGTTCTTC,CSGDGTSVVNEQFF
TRBV15,.,TRBJ1-5,.,TGTGCCACCAGCAGAGGACAGGACAATCAGCCCCAGCATTTT,CATSRGQDNQPQHF
TRBV5-5,TRBD2,TRBJ2-7,.,TGTGCCAGCAGCACCAATCCCCTAGCGGGGGCTAAATTGTACGAGCAGTACTTC,CASSTNPLAGAKLYEQYF